This T cell receptor beta chain derives from a study of blood T cells in healthy people across ages. CDR1 and CDR2 (germline): SGDLS, YYNGEE. This CDR3 has 15 amino acids. PBMCs, at least 7 million per sample, were isolated. As to this clonotype: An end of the junction does not agree with germline; a read error may underlie this.

Primed by a sample-barcoded 5' primer and a J-beta primer mix, a second PCR proceeded for about 6 to 12 cycles. A template-switch adaptor containing 12 random nucleotides labeled each cDNA molecule. TCRdb re-called the 5' RACE reads through MiXCR, storing one row per CDR3 protein. The data contain some 940,000 distinct CDR3 sequences, just under 30% of them singletons. These data also featured in a second study, about T cells of mothers and their children.

The V gene is TRBV9, the J gene TRBJ2-5; D might be TRBD1 or TRBD2, each matching 5 bases. The sequence derives from a woman aged 40 to 50 in good health. The sample taken for sequencing was blood. The CDR3 loop is CAGSVRWGRQETQYF. CDR3 nucleotide sequence: TGTGCCGGCAGCGTTAGGTGGGGACGCCAAGAGACCCAGTACTTC. The entire variable domain, with the rest obtained from reference TRBV9 and TRBJ2-5, is as follows: DSGVTQTPKHLITATGQRVTLRCSPRSGDLSVYWYQQSLDQGLQFLIQYYNGEERAKGNILERFSAQQFPDLHSELNLSSLELGDSALYFCAGSVRWGRQETQYFGPGTRLLVL.